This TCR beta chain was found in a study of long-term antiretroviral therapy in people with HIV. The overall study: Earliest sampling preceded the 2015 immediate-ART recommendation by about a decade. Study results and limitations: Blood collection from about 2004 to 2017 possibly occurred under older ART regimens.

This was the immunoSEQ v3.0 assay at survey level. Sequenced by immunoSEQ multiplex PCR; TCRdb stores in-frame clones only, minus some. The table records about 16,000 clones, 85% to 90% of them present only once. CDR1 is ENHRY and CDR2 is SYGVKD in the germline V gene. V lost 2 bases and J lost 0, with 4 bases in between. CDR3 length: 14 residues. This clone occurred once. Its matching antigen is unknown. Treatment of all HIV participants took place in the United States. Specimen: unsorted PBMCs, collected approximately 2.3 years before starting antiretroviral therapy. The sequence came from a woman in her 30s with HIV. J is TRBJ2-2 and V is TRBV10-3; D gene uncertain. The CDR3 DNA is TGTGCCATCAGTGAGGGGCCGAACACCGGGGAGCTGTTTTTT. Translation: CAISEGPNTGELFF.